This TCR beta chain was captured in a study of PD-1 blockade in classical Hodgkin lymphoma. Study-level findings and limits: Diminished baseline TCR diversity has been reported in newly diagnosed patients relative to healthy donors. Diversity in CD4+ TCRs, unlike that measured in CD8+ TCRs, had risen significantly by C4D1. The authors excluded patients who started nivolumab under 1 year after ASCT.

V was trimmed by 6 bases and J by 3 bases, leaving 15 bases between them. The V gene's germline CDR1 is MNHNY and CDR2 SVGAGI (reference sequence). The CDR3 has 15 amino acids. Sequencing used immunoSEQ multiplex PCR; TCRdb keeps in-frame clones, though not all of them. The repertoire holds roughly 24,000 clones, with about 78% as singletons. Regarding this clone: What it binds is not known.

All the patients suffered relapse after autologous stem cell transplantation, and brentuximab vedotin exposure differed. This sample comprised peripheral blood mononuclear cells (PBMCs), obtained before the second cycle of nivolumab. The sequence was obtained from a human donor with classical Hodgkin lymphoma. The J gene is TRBJ2-1, the V gene TRBV6-6, with D possibly being TRBD1 (6 bases). The CDR3: CASRNAQGFYNEQFF. DNA for the CDR3: TGTGCCAGCAGAAACGCACAGGGTTTCTACAATGAGCAGTTCTTC.